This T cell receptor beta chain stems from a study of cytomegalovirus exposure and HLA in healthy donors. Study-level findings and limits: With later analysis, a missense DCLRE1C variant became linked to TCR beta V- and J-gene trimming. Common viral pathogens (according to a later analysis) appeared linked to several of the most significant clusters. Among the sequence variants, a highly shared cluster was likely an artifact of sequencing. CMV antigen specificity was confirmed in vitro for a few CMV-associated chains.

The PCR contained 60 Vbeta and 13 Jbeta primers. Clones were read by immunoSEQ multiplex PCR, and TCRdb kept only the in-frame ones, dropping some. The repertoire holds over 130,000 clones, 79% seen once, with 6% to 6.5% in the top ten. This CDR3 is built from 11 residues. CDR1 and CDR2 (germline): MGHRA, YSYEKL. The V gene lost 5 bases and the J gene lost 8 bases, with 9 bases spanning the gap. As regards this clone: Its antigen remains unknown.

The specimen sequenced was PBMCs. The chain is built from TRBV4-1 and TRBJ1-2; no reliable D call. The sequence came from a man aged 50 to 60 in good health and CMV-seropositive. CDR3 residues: CASSGHSGYTF. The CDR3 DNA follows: TGCGCCAGCAGCGGCCATTCAGGCTACACCTTC.